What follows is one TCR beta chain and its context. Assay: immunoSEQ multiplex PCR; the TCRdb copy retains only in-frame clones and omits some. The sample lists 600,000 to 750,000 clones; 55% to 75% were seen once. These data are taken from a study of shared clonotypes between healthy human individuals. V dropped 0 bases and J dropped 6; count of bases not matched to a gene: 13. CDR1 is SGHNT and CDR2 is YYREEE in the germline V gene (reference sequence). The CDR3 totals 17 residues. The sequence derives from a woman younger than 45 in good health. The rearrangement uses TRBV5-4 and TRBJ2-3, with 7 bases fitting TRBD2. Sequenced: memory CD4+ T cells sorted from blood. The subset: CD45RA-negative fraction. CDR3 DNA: TGTGCCAGCAGCTTGGAAATAGCGGGTGAGGGTCCCGATACGCAGTATTTT. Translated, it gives CASSLEIAGEGPDTQYF.